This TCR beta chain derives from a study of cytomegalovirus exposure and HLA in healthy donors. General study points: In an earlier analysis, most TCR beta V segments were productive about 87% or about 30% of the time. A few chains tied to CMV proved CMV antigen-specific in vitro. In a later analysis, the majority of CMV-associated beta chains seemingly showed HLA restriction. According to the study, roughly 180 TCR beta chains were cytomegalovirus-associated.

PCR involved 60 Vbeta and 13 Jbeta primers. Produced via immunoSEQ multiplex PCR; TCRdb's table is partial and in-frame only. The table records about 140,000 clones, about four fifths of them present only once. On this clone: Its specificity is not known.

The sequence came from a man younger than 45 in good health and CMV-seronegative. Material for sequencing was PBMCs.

CDR3 residues: CAWRRVGGAYNEQFF. In DNA, the CDR3 is TGTGCCTGGAGAAGGGTGGGGGGAGCCTACAATGAGCAGTTCTTC. This chain joins TRBV30 and TRBJ2-1, with D possibly matching TRBD2 (6 bases). Germline lookup yields CDR1 GTSNPN and CDR2 SVGIG (reference sequence). V was trimmed by 3 bases and J by 2 bases, leaving 14 bases between them. The CDR3 covers 15 residues.